This is a list of T cell receptor beta chains from one sample in a study of T cell clonotyping in hematopoietic cell transplantation. The protocol was immunoSEQ multiplex PCR, while the TCRdb copy is restricted to in-frame clones and leaves out a portion. The data show about 4,500 clones, about 85% seen once. The sample in question was peripheral blood mononuclear cells, obtained 180 days after allogeneic stem cell transplant. These receptors came from a male patient in his sixties or seventies who had an allogeneic stem cell transplant from an unrelated donor, so T cells may come from the graft donor. Some clones in this sample may be carry-over from other donors' samples. Each CDR3 is given with its conserved first and last residue. Fields, in order: D gene, V gene, CDR3 protein. The D gene is left open where the match is weak.

NA,TRBV18,CASSPPTTEAFF
NA,TRBV28,CASQGPPQETQYF
TRBD1,TRBV15,CATSGDREYNIQYF
TRBD2,TRBV7-2,CASSPTGLVQETQYF
TRBD1,TRBV30,CAWSPGQAETQYF
NA,TRBV5-1,CASSIQGADTQYF
NA,TRBV6-5,CASGGMNTEAFF
TRBD1,TRBV10-3,CAISDGQGDNQPQHF
TRBD1,TRBV27,CASSLQGGNYGYTF
NA,TRBV25-1,CASSEYEKGSGYTF
TRBD2,TRBV10-2,CASRLAGGTGELFF
TRBD1,TRBV5-3,CARSFRTGSVWSNQPQHF
NA,TRBV7-7,CASSPRERETQYF
NA,TRBV5-1,CASSLDPSYNEQFF
TRBD1,TRBV6-1,CASMGQGDEAFF
NA,TRBV2,CASSEDDQPQHF
NA,TRBV7-9,CASSLGVSYEQYF
TRBD1,TRBV19,CASTTDTGGAETQYF
NA,TRBV9,CASSGAGGDTQYF
NA,TRBV7-9,CASSLGTTGGYGYTF
TRBD1,TRBV7-6,CASSGGQGHTEAFF
TRBD1,TRBV29-1,CSVEGQGVTDTQYF
NA,TRBV15,CATSRVYGVGEKLFF
NA,TRBV4-3,CASSQELGSIYGYTF
TRBD1,TRBV7-9,CASSHWDRGNTEAFF
NA,TRBV6-1,CASSGRSSGANVLTF
NA,TRBV25-1,CASSEGGEGYTF
TRBD1,TRBV5-1,CASSLDRGYETQYF
NA,TRBV28,CASSLGRVETQYF
TRBD2,TRBV28,CASSFSGDFYNEQFF
TRBD1,TRBV23-1,CASSQGQGVGSDTQYF
NA,TRBV7-6,CASSGPYEQYF
TRBD2,TRBV2,CASTRLAGEETQYF
NA,TRBV4-3,CASSQEVLNTEAFF
NA,TRBV5-1,CASSSGLDYEQYF
TRBD1,TRBV5-1,CASSPGQGSSGYTF
NA,TRBV5-4,CASSLSLADTGELFF
NA,TRBV6-5,CASRPPGQPNYGYTF
TRBD1,TRBV7-2,CASSLTGAGNEQFF
TRBD1,TRBV7-2,CASSPTGGLNEKLFF
NA,TRBV16,CASSQRPYGYTF
TRBD2,TRBV27,CASLGTSGSYNEQFF
NA,TRBV27,CASSQTLRFEAFF
NA,TRBV19,CASSMRDPLVEQYF
TRBD1,TRBV27,CASSLTGGLGYTF
TRBD1,TRBV30,CACKTTGGVYEQYF
TRBD1,TRBV7-9,CASRGDRGADTQYF
NA,TRBV28,CASSLSARGEQYF